The rows below give T cell receptor beta chains drawn from one sample of a study of human CD8 memory T cell subsets. After re-calling the 5' RACE reads, TCRdb lists one entry per CDR3 protein, DNA absent. The sample includes fewer than 15,000 distinct CDR3 sequences. The sequenced material came from CD8+ T cells from PBMCs. All receptors come from a human donor in good health. CDR3s include the opening cysteine and the closing phenylalanine or tryptophan. The order of the fields is J gene, V gene, clone size, CDR3 protein. Clone sizes are given selectively: once, few, many, or a class where the clone is expanded.

>TRBJ2-4|TRBV12-3/TRBV12-4|.
CASSVEEGQGKNIQYF
>TRBJ2-5|TRBV20-1|.
CSARPQGQGETQYF
>TRBJ2-3|TRBV20-1|.
CSASMPTLGTDTQYF
>TRBJ2-7|TRBV4-3|.
CASSQGRTGTYEQYF
>TRBJ1-2|TRBV7-2|.
CASSSWGANYGYTF
>TRBJ2-3|TRBV7-8|medium-sized
CASRESGRPGTDTQYF
>TRBJ1-1|TRBV7-9|.
CAILWGVSAEAFF
>TRBJ2-5|TRBV29-1|.
CSVDRVLAVEEETQYF
>TRBJ1-5|TRBV6-6|medium-sized
CASSLGIDQPQHF
>TRBJ2-1|TRBV7-9|.
CASSLAGGGGNEQFF
>TRBJ1-1|TRBV6-2/TRBV6-3|.
CASSYQKTEAFF
>TRBJ2-7|TRBV27|.
CASSWGPTYEQYF
>TRBJ2-1|TRBV20-1|.
CSARVEGHYSLNEQFF
>TRBJ2-7|TRBV7-2|.
CASSLNGLAGYEQYF
>TRBJ1-4|TRBV15|.
CATSSGTGDQEKLFF
>TRBJ2-5|TRBV7-8|.
CASSFGDLEGETQYF
>TRBJ2-1|TRBV9|.
CASSVTWTSGYNEQFF
>TRBJ2-1|TRBV20-1|.
CSARELAGGSYNEQFF
>TRBJ2-2|TRBV9|.
CASSGRWGPTGELFF
>TRBJ1-2|TRBV7-6|.
CASSPPIPYGYTF